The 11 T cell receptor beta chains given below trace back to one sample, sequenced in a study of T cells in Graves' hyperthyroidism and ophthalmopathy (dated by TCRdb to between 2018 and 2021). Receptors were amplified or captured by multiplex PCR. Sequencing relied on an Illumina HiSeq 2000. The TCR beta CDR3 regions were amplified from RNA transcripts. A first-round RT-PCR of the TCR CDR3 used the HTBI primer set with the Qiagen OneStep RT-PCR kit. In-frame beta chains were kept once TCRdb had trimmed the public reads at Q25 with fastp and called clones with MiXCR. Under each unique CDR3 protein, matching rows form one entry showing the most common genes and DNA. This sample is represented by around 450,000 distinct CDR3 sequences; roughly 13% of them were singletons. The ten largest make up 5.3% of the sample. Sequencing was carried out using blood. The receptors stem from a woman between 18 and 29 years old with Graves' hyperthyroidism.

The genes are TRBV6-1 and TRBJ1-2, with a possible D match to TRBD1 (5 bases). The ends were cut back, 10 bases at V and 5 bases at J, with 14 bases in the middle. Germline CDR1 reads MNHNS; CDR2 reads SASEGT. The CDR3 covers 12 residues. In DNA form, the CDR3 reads TGTGCCACCGCCACAGGAGCATATGGCTACACCTTC. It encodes CATATGAYGYTF.

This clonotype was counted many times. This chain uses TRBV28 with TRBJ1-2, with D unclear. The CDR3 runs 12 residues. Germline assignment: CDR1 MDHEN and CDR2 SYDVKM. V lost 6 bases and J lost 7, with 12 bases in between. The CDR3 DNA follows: TGTGCCAGCAGCTCCGTTGGAATTGGCTACACCTTC. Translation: CASSSVGIGYTF.

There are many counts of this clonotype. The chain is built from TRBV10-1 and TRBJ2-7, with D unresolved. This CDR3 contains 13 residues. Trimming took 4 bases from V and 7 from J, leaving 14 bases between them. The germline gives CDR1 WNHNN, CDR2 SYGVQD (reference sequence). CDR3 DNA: TGCGCCAGCAGTGCTAGGGAAATAGGAGAGCAGTACTTC. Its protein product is CASSAREIGEQYF.

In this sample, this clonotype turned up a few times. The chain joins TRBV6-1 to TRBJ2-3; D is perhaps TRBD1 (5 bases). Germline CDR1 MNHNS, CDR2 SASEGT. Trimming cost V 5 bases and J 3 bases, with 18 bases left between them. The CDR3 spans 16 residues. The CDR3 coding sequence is TGTGCCAGCAGTTCCCGCAGCCAGGGTTGGACAGATACGCAGTATTTT. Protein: CASSSRSQGWTDTQYF.

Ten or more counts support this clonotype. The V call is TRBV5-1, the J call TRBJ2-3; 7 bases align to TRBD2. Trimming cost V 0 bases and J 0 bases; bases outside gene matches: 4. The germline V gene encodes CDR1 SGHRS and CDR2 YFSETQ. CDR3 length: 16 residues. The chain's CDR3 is CASSLVLAASTDTQYF. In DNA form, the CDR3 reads TGCGCCAGCAGCTTGGTCCTAGCGGCAAGCACAGATACGCAGTATTTT. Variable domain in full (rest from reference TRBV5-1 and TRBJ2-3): KAGVTQTPRYLIKTRGQQVTLSCSPISGHRSVSWYQQTPGQGLQFLFEYFSETQRNKGNFPGRFSGRQFSNSRSEMNVSTLELGDSALYLCASSLVLAASTDTQYFGPGTRLTVL.

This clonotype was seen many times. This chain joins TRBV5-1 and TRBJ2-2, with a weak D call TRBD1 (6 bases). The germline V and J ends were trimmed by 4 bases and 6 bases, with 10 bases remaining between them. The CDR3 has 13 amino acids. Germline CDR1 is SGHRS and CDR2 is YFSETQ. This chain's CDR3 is CASSPRQAGELFF. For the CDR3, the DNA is TGCGCCAGCAGCCCAAGACAGGCCGGGGAGCTGTTTTTT.

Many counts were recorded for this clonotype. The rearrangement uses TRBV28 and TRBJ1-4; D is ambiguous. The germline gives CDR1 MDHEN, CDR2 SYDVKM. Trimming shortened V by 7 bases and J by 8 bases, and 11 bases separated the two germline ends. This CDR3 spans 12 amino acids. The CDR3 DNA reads TGTGCCAGCACCTGGGGAGAGGAAAAACTGTTTTTT. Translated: CASTWGEEKLFF.

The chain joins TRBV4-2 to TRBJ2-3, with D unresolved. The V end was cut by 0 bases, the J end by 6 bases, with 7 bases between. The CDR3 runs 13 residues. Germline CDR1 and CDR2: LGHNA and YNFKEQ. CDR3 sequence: CASSQDFSDTQYF. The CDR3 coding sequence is TGTGCCAGCAGCCAAGATTTTAGTGATACGCAGTATTTT.

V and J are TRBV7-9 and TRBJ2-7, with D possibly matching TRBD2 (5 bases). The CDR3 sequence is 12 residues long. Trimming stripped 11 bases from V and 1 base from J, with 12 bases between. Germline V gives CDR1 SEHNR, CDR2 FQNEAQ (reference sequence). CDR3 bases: TGTGCCGCGGAGGCCGAATCCTACGAGCAGTACTTC. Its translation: CAAEAESYEQYF.

The CDR3 protein is CASRYPAGSGDSGYTF. The CDR3 DNA is TGTGCCAGCAGGTACCCTGCAGGGTCAGGGGATAGTGGCTACACCTTC. V gene TRBV6-2 or TRBV6-3 combines with J gene TRBJ1-2; a possible D gene is TRBD1 (6 bases). This CDR3 spans 16 amino acids. Germline values: CDR1 MNHEY, CDR2 SVGEGT. V was trimmed by 6 bases and J by 7 bases, leaving 24 bases between them.

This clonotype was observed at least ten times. The CDR3 region has the DNA TGTGCCAGCAGTTACGCGGAGCTAGCGGGCCTATTCTACGAGCAGTACTTC. This gives the protein CASSYAELAGLFYEQYF. This chain links TRBV6-2 or TRBV6-3 with TRBJ2-7; 8 positions match TRBD2. V shed 2 bases and J 3 bases; nucleotides not matched to a gene: 12. Germline values: CDR1 MNHEY, CDR2 SVGEGT. CDR3 length equals 17 residues.